Listed here is a single T cell receptor beta chain. The antigen remains unidentified. Thymus specimens were resections from corrective heart surgery. Infants served as donors; they were healthy and Finnish and were having corrective surgery for congenital heart defects. CDR1 and CDR2 from the germline V gene are SGDLS and YYNGEE. Trimming shortened V by 4 bases and J by 1 base, and 29 bases separated the two germline ends. The length of the CDR3 is 21 residues. The method was immunoSEQ multiplex PCR; TCRdb's version includes in-frame clones alone and lacks a portion of them. Of some 130,000 clones listed, about 93% are singletons. The data were obtained in a study of human thymus T cells. Study results and limitations: Within thymic and blood repertoires, V and J gene usage appeared to be biased. Thymic repertoires overlap heavily among unrelated individuals, related research has reported.

Specimen: thymus tissue. The clonotype originates from a boy under three years old with a congenital heart defect but otherwise immunologically healthy. The V and J genes are TRBV9 and TRBJ2-2, with a weak D call TRBD1 (6 bases). This chain's CDR3 is CASSFSGTSEVILKNTGELFF. CDR3 nucleotides: TGTGCCAGCAGCTTCTCCGGGACATCGGAGGTTATATTAAAGAACACCGGGGAGCTGTTTTTT.